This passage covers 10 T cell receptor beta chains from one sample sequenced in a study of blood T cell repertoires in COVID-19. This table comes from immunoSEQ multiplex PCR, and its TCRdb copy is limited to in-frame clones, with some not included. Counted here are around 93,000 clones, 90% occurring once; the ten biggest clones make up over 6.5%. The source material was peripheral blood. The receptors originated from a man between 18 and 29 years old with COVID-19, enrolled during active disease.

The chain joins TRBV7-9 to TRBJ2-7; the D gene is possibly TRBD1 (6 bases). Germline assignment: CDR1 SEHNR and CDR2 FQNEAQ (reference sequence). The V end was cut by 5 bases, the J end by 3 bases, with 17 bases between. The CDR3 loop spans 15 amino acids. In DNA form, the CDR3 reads TGTGCCAGCAGCCTTCCGGGACATAGGGGCTACGAGCAGTACTTC. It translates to CASSLPGHRGYEQYF.

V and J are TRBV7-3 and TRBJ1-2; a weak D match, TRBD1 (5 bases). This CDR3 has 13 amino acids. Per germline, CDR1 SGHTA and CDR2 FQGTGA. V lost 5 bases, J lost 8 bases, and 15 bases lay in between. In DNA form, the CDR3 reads TGTGCCAGCAGCCCTGGGACTACGGGGGGCTACACCTTC. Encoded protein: CASSPGTTGGYTF.

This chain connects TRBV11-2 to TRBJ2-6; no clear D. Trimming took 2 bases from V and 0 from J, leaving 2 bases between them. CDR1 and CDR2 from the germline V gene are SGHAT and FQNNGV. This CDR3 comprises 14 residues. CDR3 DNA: TGTGCCAGCAGCTTATACTCTGGGGCCAACGTCCTGACTTTC. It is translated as CASSLYSGANVLTF.

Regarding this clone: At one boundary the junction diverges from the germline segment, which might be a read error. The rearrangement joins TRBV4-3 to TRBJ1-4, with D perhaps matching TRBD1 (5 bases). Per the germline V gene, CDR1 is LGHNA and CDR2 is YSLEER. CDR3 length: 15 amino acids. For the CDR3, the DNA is TGCGCCAGCAGCCAGGAGACAGAGCTTAATGAAAAACTGCTTTTT. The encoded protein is CASSQETELNEKLLF.

For the CDR3, the DNA is TGTGCCAGTACAAGGACAGGGGCTCACGAGCAGTACTTC. Translation gives CASTRTGAHEQYF. The V gene is TRBV19, the J gene TRBJ2-7; 9 bases fit TRBD1. The V and J ends lost 7 bases and 5 bases, in that order; junction bases with no gene match: 6. The germline V gene has CDR1 LNHDA and CDR2 SQIVND (reference sequence). CDR3 length: 13 amino acids.

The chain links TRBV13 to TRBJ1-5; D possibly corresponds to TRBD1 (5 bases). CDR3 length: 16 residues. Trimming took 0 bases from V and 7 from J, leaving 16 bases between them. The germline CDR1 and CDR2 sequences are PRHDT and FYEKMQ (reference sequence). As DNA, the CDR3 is TGTGCCAGCAGCTTAGGCCTGGCAGGTAGGGGACAGCCCCAGCATTTT. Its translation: CASSLGLAGRGQPQHF.

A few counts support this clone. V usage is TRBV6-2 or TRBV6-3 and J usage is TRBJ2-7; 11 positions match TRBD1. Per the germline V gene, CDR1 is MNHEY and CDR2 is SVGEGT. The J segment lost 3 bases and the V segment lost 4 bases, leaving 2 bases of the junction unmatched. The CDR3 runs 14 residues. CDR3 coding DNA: TGTGCCAGCAGTTTCGGGACAGGGGGCTACGAGCAGTACTTC. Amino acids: CASSFGTGGYEQYF.

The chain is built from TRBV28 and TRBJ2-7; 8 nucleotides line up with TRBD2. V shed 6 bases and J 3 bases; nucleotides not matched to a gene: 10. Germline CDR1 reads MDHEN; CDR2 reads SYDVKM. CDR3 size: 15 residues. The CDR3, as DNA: TGTGCCAGCAGCCCCGGGGGGGCCCAAAGCTACGAGCAGTACTTC. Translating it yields CASSPGGAQSYEQYF.

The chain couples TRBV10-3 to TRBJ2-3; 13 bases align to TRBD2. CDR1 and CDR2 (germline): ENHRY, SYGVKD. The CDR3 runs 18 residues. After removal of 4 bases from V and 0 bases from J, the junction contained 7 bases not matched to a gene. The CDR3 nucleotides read TGTGCCATCAGTGCGGGACTAGCGGGGAAGACTAGCACAGATACGCAGTATTTT. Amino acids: CAISAGLAGKTSTDTQYF.

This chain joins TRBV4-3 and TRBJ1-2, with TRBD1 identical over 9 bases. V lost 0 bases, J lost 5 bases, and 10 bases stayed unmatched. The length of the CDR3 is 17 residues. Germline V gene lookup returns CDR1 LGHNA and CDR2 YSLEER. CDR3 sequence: CASSQDRGQGVIYGYTF. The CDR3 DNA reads TGCGCCAGCAGCCAAGACCGGGGACAGGGCGTGATTTATGGCTACACCTTC.